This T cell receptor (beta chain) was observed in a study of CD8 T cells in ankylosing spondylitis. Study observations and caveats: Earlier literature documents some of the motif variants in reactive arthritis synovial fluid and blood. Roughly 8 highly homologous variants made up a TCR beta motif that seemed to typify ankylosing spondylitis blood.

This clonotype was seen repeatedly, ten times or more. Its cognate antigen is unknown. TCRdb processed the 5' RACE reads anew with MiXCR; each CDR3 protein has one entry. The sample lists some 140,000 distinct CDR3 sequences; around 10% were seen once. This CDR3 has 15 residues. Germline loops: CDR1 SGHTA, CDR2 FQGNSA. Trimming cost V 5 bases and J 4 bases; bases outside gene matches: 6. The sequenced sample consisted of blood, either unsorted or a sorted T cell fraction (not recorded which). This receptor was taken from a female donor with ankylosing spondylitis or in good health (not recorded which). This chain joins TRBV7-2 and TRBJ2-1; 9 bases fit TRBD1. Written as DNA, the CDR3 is TGTGCCAGCAGCAGGACAGGGGACAGTTACAATGAGCAGTTCTTC. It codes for CASSRTGDSYNEQFF.